Shown below are 32 T cell receptor beta chains from a single sample sequenced in a study of blood T cell repertoires in COVID-19. Method: immunoSEQ multiplex PCR; TCRdb's copy keeps in-frame clones and lacks some. Of about 64,000 clones listed, approximately 90% are singletons. The sequencing sample was made of peripheral blood. All receptors come from a woman older than 75 with active COVID-19.

J is TRBJ2-3 and V is TRBV7-9; maybe TRBD2 (5 bases). Germline CDR1 and CDR2: SEHNR and FQNEAQ (reference sequence). The CDR3 sequence is 16 residues long. Trimming cost V 5 bases and J 0 bases, with 15 bases left between them. The CDR3 DNA sequence: TGTGCCAGCAGCCAAAGCGGAGGTGGGAGCACAGATACGCAGTATTTT. This sequence encodes CASSQSGGGSTDTQYF. Using reference TRBV7-9 and TRBJ2-3 for the parts outside the CDR3, the full variable domain is DTGVSQNPRHKITKRGQNVTFRCDPISEHNRLYWYRQTLGQGPEFLTYFQNEAQLEKSRLLSDRFSAERPKGSFSTLEIQRTEQGDSAMYLCASSQSGGGSTDTQYFGPGTRLTVL.

V gene TRBV3-1 (or the pseudogene TRBV3-2) combines with J gene TRBJ1-6; D gene ambiguous. The CDR3 covers 14 residues. The ends were cut back, 4 bases at V and 5 bases at J, with 9 bases in the middle. CDR1 and CDR2 (germline): LGHDT, YNNKEL (reference sequence). Here the CDR3 reads CASSPGYDNSPLHF. CDR3 DNA: TGTGCCAGCAGCCCCGGTTATGATAATTCACCCCTCCACTTT.

The chain combines TRBV27 with TRBJ2-7; TRBD2 aligns across 9 bases. The CDR3 sequence is 16 residues long. The junction had 8 bases not matched to a gene; V was cut back by 3 bases and J by 2 bases. The germline gives CDR1 MNHEY, CDR2 SMNVEV (reference sequence). The CDR3 nucleotides are TGTGCCAGCAGTTTGCGTAGCGGGGGAGAAGCCTACGAGCAGTACGTC. This sequence encodes CASSLRSGGEAYEQYV.

The count of this clone is one. This chain connects TRBV24-1 to TRBJ2-2; 11 nucleotides match TRBD2. V dropped 1 base and J dropped 3; count of bases not matched to a gene: 3. Per the germline V gene, CDR1 is KGHDR and CDR2 is SFDVKD. This CDR3 has 17 amino acids. The CDR3 DNA is TGTGCCACCAGTGATTTAACTAGCGGGGGATACACCGGGGAGCTGTTTTTT. Protein product: CATSDLTSGGYTGELFF.

The rearrangement joins TRBV5-6 to TRBJ1-2; maybe TRBD1 (6 bases). The V gene's germline CDR1 is SGHDT and CDR2 YYEEEE. This CDR3 comprises 14 residues. V shed 5 bases and J shed 1 base, with 12 bases lying between them. CDR3 sequence: CASREDRFNYGYTF. Here the CDR3 DNA reads TGTGCCAGCAGGGAGGACAGATTTAACTATGGCTACACCTTC.

The chain has TRBV15 and TRBJ1-5; 9 positions match TRBD1. Germline V gene lookup returns CDR1 LNHNV and CDR2 YYDKDF (reference sequence). CDR3 length: 15 residues. The junction had 4 bases not matched to a gene; V was cut back by 0 bases and J by 7 bases. The CDR3 DNA follows: TGTGCCACCAGCAGAGATAAGGGACAGGGCCAGCCCCAGCATTTT. It encodes CATSRDKGQGQPQHF.

In its sample, this clone was seen once. The chain combines TRBV18 with TRBJ2-5; possible D gene TRBD2, 7 bases. Germline V gene lookup returns CDR1 KGHSH and CDR2 LQKENI. This CDR3 has 15 amino acids. V was cut by 1 base and J by 5 bases, with 14 bases left in between. CDR3 in amino acids: CASSPLSGGWETQYF. CDR3 nucleotides: TGTGCCAGCTCACCACTCTCGGGGGGCTGGGAGACCCAGTACTTC.

The rearrangement joins TRBV28 to TRBJ2-1, with TRBD2 matching 7 bases. Germline V gives CDR1 MDHEN, CDR2 SYDVKM. V shed 7 bases, J shed 6 bases, and the junction held 9 bases outside the gene matches. This CDR3 is built from 14 residues. This CDR3 reads CASKLGTTINEQFF. The CDR3 coding sequence is TGTGCCAGCAAATTGGGGACTACCATCAATGAGCAGTTCTTC. The variable domain in full, with the rest retrieved from reference TRBV28 and TRBJ2-1, is DVKVTQSSRYLVKRTGEKVFLECVQDMDHENMFWYRQDPGLGLRLIYFSYDVKMKEKGDIPEGYSVSREKKERFSLILESASTNQTSMYLCASKLGTTINEQFFGPGTRLTVL.

J is TRBJ2-3 and V is TRBV28, with 7 positions matching TRBD1. The germline V gene has CDR1 MDHEN and CDR2 SYDVKM. The CDR3 is 15 amino acids. Losses at the gene ends were 3 bases for V and 4 bases for J; bases not matched to a gene: 7. The CDR3, as DNA: TGTGCCAGCAGTTTTACAGGGACAGCGGCAGATACGCAGTATTTT. The encoded protein is CASSFTGTAADTQYF.

Here the CDR3 DNA reads TGTGCCAGCAGTTACGGACAGTCGAGCTCCTACGAGCAGTACGTC. Protein product: CASSYGQSSSYEQYV. This sequence joins TRBV6-2 or TRBV6-3 and TRBJ2-7, with D perhaps matching TRBD1 (6 bases). CDR3 length: 15 amino acids. Trimming shortened V by 2 bases and J by 0 bases, and 11 bases separated the two germline ends. The germline V gene encodes CDR1 MNHEY and CDR2 SVGEGT.

This chain connects TRBV7-2 to TRBJ2-2; maybe TRBD2 (5 bases). The V end lost 5 bases, the J end lost 0 bases, and 13 bases lay between the germline ends. The CDR3 has 16 residues. Per germline, CDR1 SGHTA and CDR2 FQGNSA. The CDR3 bases are TGTGCCAGCAGCCCCGGAGGAGGTACGAACACCGGGGAGCTGTTTTTT. The encoded protein is CASSPGGGTNTGELFF.

The chain carries TRBV7-9 and TRBJ2-5; 8 bases match TRBD2. Trimming took 2 bases from V and 0 from J; bases not matched to a gene: 11. This CDR3 region has 18 residues. The V gene's germline CDR1 is SEHNR and CDR2 FQNEAQ (reference sequence). The CDR3 DNA follows: TGTGCCAGCAGCTTAAGGAGGTTTGGCGGGGGGTACCAAGAGACCCAGTACTTC. The encoded protein is CASSLRRFGGGYQETQYF.

In DNA, the CDR3 is TGTGCCATCAGGGGTACCGGAGGGTTGGGCTCTGGAAACACCATATATTTT. Its protein product is CAIRGTGGLGSGNTIYF. This rearrangement joins TRBV10-3 to TRBJ1-3, with no clear D. CDR1 is ENHRY, CDR2 SYGVKD, per germline. The V and J ends lost 6 bases and 0 bases respectively, with 18 bases between them. This CDR3 is 17 amino acids long.

A single count supports this clone. The rearrangement uses TRBV7-9 and TRBJ1-4; the D gene is possibly TRBD1 (6 bases). CDR3 length equals 15 residues. Trimming cost V 5 bases and J 5 bases, with 15 bases left between them. Germline CDR1 and CDR2: SEHNR and FQNEAQ (reference sequence). CDR3 bases: TGTGCCAGCAGCAAGGATGGCAGGGGAAATGAAAAACTGTTTTTT. Protein: CASSKDGRGNEKLFF.

The chain joins TRBV10-3 to TRBJ2-6; D is perhaps TRBD1 (6 bases). V dropped 10 bases and J dropped 0 bases, with 16 bases sitting between them. This CDR3 has 16 residues. Germline V lookup: CDR1 ENHRY, CDR2 SYGVKD. The CDR3: CATARGDFSGANVLTF. Written as DNA, the CDR3 is TGTGCCACCGCCAGGGGAGACTTCTCTGGGGCCAACGTCCTGACTTTC.

V gene TRBV5-1 combines with J gene TRBJ2-1; 7 nucleotides line up with TRBD2. CDR3 length equals 19 residues. After removal of 2 bases from V and 0 bases from J, the junction contained 14 bases not matched to a gene. The germline CDR1 and CDR2 sequences are SGHRS and YFSETQ. This chain's CDR3 is CASSLGPGSGPLSYNEQFF. The DNA for the CDR3 is TGCGCCAGCAGCTTAGGCCCCGGTAGCGGGCCTCTCTCCTACAATGAGCAGTTCTTC.

The rearrangement joins TRBV7-9 to TRBJ2-3; 9 bases align to TRBD1. The J segment lost 2 bases and the V segment lost 2 bases, leaving 8 bases of the junction unmatched. CDR1 SEHNR and CDR2 FQNEAQ come from the germline V gene (reference sequence). The CDR3 runs to 17 residues. The CDR3 DNA sequence: TGTGCCAGCAGCTTACCCGGGACAGGGAATCCCACAGATACGCAGTATTTT. Translating it yields CASSLPGTGNPTDTQYF.

The V and J genes are TRBV7-8 and TRBJ1-1, with D possibly matching TRBD1 (5 bases). This CDR3 spans 14 amino acids. V lost 1 base and J 0 bases, leaving 6 bases between the germline ends. The germline CDR1 and CDR2 sequences are SGHVS and FQNEAQ. This chain's CDR3 is CASSLDRMNTEAFF. CDR3 DNA: TGTGCCAGCAGCTTAGACAGGATGAACACTGAAGCTTTCTTT.

The chain joins TRBV19 to TRBJ2-1; D possibly corresponds to TRBD2 (6 bases). V was shortened by 7 bases and J by 5 bases, with 21 bases between the two germline ends. The germline V gene encodes CDR1 LNHDA and CDR2 SQIVND (reference sequence). The CDR3 has 16 residues. The CDR3, as DNA: TGTGCCAGTAACGACGGACGGGGGTCGGCCCACAATGAGCAGTTCTTC. Amino acid sequence: CASNDGRGSAHNEQFF.

This chain joins TRBV6-5 and TRBJ1-6, with D perhaps matching TRBD1 (5 bases). The ends were cut back, 6 bases at V and 7 bases at J, with 16 bases in the middle. CDR1 is MNHEY and CDR2 is SVGAGI in the germline V gene. The CDR3 consists of 15 residues. CDR3 in DNA: TGTGCCAGCAGCGGGCCCCAGGGAGGGAATTCACCCCTCCACTTT. Amino acid sequence: CASSGPQGGNSPLHF.

In DNA form, the CDR3 reads TGTGCCAGCAGCCCCGGAGTAGCGGGAGTCTACGAGCAGTACTTC. This sequence encodes CASSPGVAGVYEQYF. The chain combines TRBV5-4 with TRBJ2-7; 9 bases map to TRBD2. Trimming took 4 bases from V and 3 from J; bases not matched to a gene: 8. Germline values: CDR1 SGHNT, CDR2 YYREEE (reference sequence). CDR3 size: 15 residues.

J is TRBJ1-4 and V is TRBV15, with D possibly matching TRBD1 (5 bases). Germline V gene sequence: CDR1 LNHNV, CDR2 YYDKDF (reference sequence). This CDR3 is built from 15 residues. With 6 bases removed from V and 5 bases from J, the gap between germline ends came to 16 bases. This CDR3 reads CATSWGPNRNEKLFF. CDR3 nucleotides: TGTGCCACCAGTTGGGGCCCGAACCGAAATGAAAAACTGTTTTTT.

The rearrangement joins TRBV4-1 to TRBJ1-2, with 7 nucleotides matching TRBD1. V shed 6 bases and J 8 bases; nucleotides not matched to a gene: 15. This CDR3 is 15 amino acids long. From germline, CDR1 is MGHRA and CDR2 YSYEKL. The DNA of the CDR3 is TGCGCCAGCAGTGAACTAGACAGGGAAGTAAGCGGCTACACCTTC. This translates into CASSELDREVSGYTF.

The V and J genes are TRBV27 and TRBJ2-5; TRBD1 might be the D (6 bases). The CDR3 is made up of 14 amino acids. Germline loops: CDR1 MNHEY, CDR2 SMNVEV (reference sequence). Trimming left V 9 bases short and J 2 bases short, with 16 bases between. CDR3 sequence reads: CASRRTETQETQYF. Written as DNA, the CDR3 is TGTGCCAGTAGAAGGACAGAAACACAAGAGACCCAGTACTTC.

The chain recombines TRBV5-1 with TRBJ2-2; 10 positions match TRBD1. The CDR3 covers 15 residues. Germline V gene sequence: CDR1 SGHRS, CDR2 YFSETQ. With V trimmed by 1 base and J by 5 bases, 2 bases remained unmatched. Here the CDR3 reads CASSLSGQGTGELFF. The CDR3, as DNA: TGCGCCAGCAGCTTGTCGGGACAGGGGACCGGGGAGCTGTTTTTT.

The chain has TRBV2 and TRBJ1-2; weak D call: TRBD1 (6 bases). The CDR3 length is 17 residues. Germline V lookup: CDR1 SNHLY, CDR2 FYNNEI. The V end lost 0 bases, the J end lost 7 bases, and 21 bases lay between the germline ends. The CDR3 DNA reads TGTGCCAGCAGTGAAGCGCGCGTCGGACAGCAGCAGTTTGGCTACACCTTC. It is translated as CASSEARVGQQQFGYTF. Variable domain in full (rest from reference TRBV2 and TRBJ1-2): EPEVTQTPSHQVTQMGQEVILRCVPISNHLYFYWYRQILGQKVEFLVSFYNNEISEKSEIFDDQFSVERPDGSNFTLKIRSTKLEDSAMYFCASSEARVGQQQFGYTFGSGTRLTVV.

The chain employs TRBV11-3 and TRBJ2-3; maybe TRBD1 (6 bases). From germline, CDR1 is SGHNT and CDR2 YENEEA. V lost 1 base to trimming and J lost 3 bases, with 14 bases between them. The CDR3 loop spans 16 amino acids. In nucleotides, the CDR3 is TGTGCCAGCAGCTTAGGAAGACAGGAAAGAACAGATACGCAGTATTTT. It specifies CASSLGRQERTDTQYF.

Ten or more counts support this clone. The rearrangement uses TRBV2 and TRBJ1-5; 7 bases are a match to TRBD1. Germline V gene lookup returns CDR1 SNHLY and CDR2 FYNNEI. V gave up 3 bases and J gave up 3 bases; unmatched junction bases: 5. The length of the CDR3 is 15 residues. The CDR3 loop reads CASSDGTGVNQPQHF. The CDR3, as DNA: TGTGCCAGCAGTGATGGTACAGGGGTCAATCAGCCCCAGCATTTT.

Worth noting for this clone: One end of the junction does not line up with germline, which may come from a read error. The chain links TRBV10-3 to TRBJ2-7; TRBD2 aligns across 14 bases. CDR3 size: 13 residues. Germline V CDR1 and CDR2: ENHRY, SYGVKD. The CDR3 nucleotides are TGTGCCATCAGGGGACTAGCGGGAGAGCCCCCACACTTC. As protein: CAIRGLAGEPPHF.

The chain links TRBV28 to TRBJ1-1; a possible D gene is TRBD1 (6 bases). Germline CDR1 is MDHEN and CDR2 is SYDVKM. Trimming left V 4 bases short and J 6 bases short, with 12 bases between. The CDR3 covers 13 residues. CDR3 protein: CASSSQGSPEAFF. CDR3 DNA sequence: TGTGCCAGCAGTTCTCAGGGGTCCCCTGAAGCTTTCTTT. The complete variable domain, with remaining parts taken from reference TRBV28 and TRBJ1-1, reads DVKVTQSSRYLVKRTGEKVFLECVQDMDHENMFWYRQDPGLGLRLIYFSYDVKMKEKGDIPEGYSVSREKKERFSLILESASTNQTSMYLCASSSQGSPEAFFGQGTRLTVV.

Turning to this clone: This same CDR3 is encoded by further DNA sequences in the sample. CDR3 DNA sequence: TGCGCCAGCAGCTCTCTAGCGGGAGGTAACACCGGGGAGCTGTTTTTT. The encoded protein is CASSSLAGGNTGELFF. This chain connects TRBV5-1 to TRBJ2-2; TRBD2 matches 11 bases. CDR3 length: 16 residues. Germline CDR1 and CDR2: SGHRS and YFSETQ. With 3 bases clipped from V and 2 bases from J, the junction kept 3 bases outside the gene matches.

The chain carries TRBV19 and TRBJ1-3, with D maybe TRBD1 (5 bases). Per the germline V gene, CDR1 is LNHDA and CDR2 is SQIVND (reference sequence). The CDR3 has 14 residues. Deletions cut 1 base from V and 3 bases from J, with 7 bases between. DNA for the CDR3: TGTGCCAGTAGTATAGGGCAGGGTGGAAACACCATATATTTT. It specifies CASSIGQGGNTIYF.